This passage covers 16 T cell receptor beta chains from one sample sequenced in a study of T cell changes during pregnancy in multiple sclerosis (dated by TCRdb to 2018 to 2020). Library preparation employed the immunoSEQ multiplex PCR assay. TCRdb retrieved this table from immuneACCESS and kept in-frame rearrangements only. Not all clones are present; in checked studies, unresolved V genes account for under half, and no reason is known for the remainder. Across this sample there are around 75,000 clones, with approximately 95% seen only once. Roughly 0.13% of the sample comes from the top ten. The sequenced sample was CD4+ T cells from peripheral blood mononuclear cells, obtained after pregnancy. The receptors were gathered from a female donor with multiple sclerosis, enrolled in a pregnancy study.

J is TRBJ2-3 and V is TRBV5-1, with D possibly TRBD1 on 7 matching bases. Between the trimmed V and J ends, which lost 4 bases and 1 base, there was a span of 13 bases. The CDR3 is made up of 15 amino acids. Per the germline V gene, CDR1 is SGHRS and CDR2 is YFSETQ. Here the CDR3 DNA reads TGCGCCAGCAGCCCTGACAGGGAGGGCACAGATACGCAGTATTTT. The encoded protein is CASSPDREGTDTQYF. The full variable domain, rest sourced from reference TRBV5-1 and TRBJ2-3, is KAGVTQTPRYLIKTRGQQVTLSCSPISGHRSVSWYQQTPGQGLQFLFEYFSETQRNKGNFPGRFSGRQFSNSRSEMNVSTLELGDSALYLCASSPDREGTDTQYFGPGTRLTVL.

Comment on this clone: One junction end does not reproduce the germline sequence, and a read error may be involved. The chain carries TRBV9 and TRBJ1-2, with D hard to call. CDR3 length: 8 amino acids. From germline, CDR1 is SGDLS and CDR2 YYNGEE. The CDR3 nucleotides are TGTGCCAGCAGCCCAGTTGCCTTC. Protein product: CASSPVAF.

The V gene is TRBV15, the J gene TRBJ1-2; no definite D call. Germline V CDR1 and CDR2: LNHNV, YYDKDF (reference sequence). The germline V and J ends were trimmed by 0 bases and 3 bases, with 5 bases remaining between them. The CDR3 is 13 amino acids. In nucleotides, the CDR3 is TGTGCCACCAGCAGAGACCTTTACTATGGCTACACCTTC. Its translation: CATSRDLYYGYTF.

This clone is a singleton in its sample. V is TRBV4-1 and J is TRBJ2-7, with 7 nucleotides matching TRBD1. The CDR3 has 17 amino acids. CDR1 and CDR2 (germline): MGHRA, YSYEKL. J lost 3 bases, V lost 0 bases, and 11 bases had no gene match. The CDR3 loop reads CASSQDHRTGQGYEQYF. CDR3 coding DNA: TGCGCCAGCAGCCAAGATCACCGGACAGGACAAGGCTACGAGCAGTACTTC.

This sequence joins TRBV5-1 and TRBJ2-5, with 11 bases aligning to TRBD1. The length of the CDR3 is 15 residues. Losses at the gene ends were 4 bases for V and 5 bases for J; bases not matched to a gene: 7. Germline CDR1 and CDR2: SGHRS and YFSETQ. CDR3 amino acids: CASSLRGQGGETQYF. DNA for the CDR3: TGCGCCAGCAGCCTGCGGGGACAGGGGGGTGAGACCCAGTACTTC.

The chain couples TRBV6-5 to TRBJ2-7; tentative D call: TRBD1 (5 bases). Deletions cut 4 bases from V and 2 bases from J, with 9 bases between. CDR3 length: 13 amino acids. From germline, CDR1 is MNHEY and CDR2 SVGAGI. The CDR3 DNA reads as TGTGCCAGCAGTTTAGGACATACCTACGAGCAGTACTTC. Protein product: CASSLGHTYEQYF.

V is TRBV29-1 and J is TRBJ1-1; D is perhaps TRBD1 (6 bases). The length of the CDR3 is 11 residues. V lost 3 bases, J lost 11 bases, and 13 bases lay in between. Per the germline V gene, CDR1 is SQVTM and CDR2 is ANQGSEA. The CDR3 DNA is TGCAGCGTTGAGGCCCCACAGGGCGCTTTCTTT. Its protein is CSVEAPQGAFF.

The CDR3 DNA follows: TGTGCCAGTAGTATAGGGGGGACTAGCGGGAGGTCCCAGTACTTC. The encoded protein is CASSIGGTSGRSQYF. The chain links TRBV19 to TRBJ2-5, with 15 bases matching TRBD2. Trimming at V came to 1 base and at J to 9 bases, leaving 3 bases not matched to a gene. The germline V gene encodes CDR1 LNHDA and CDR2 SQIVND (reference sequence). The CDR3 runs to 15 residues.

The chain is built from TRBV28 and TRBJ2-1; D perhaps matches TRBD2 (5 bases). Trimming shortened V by 5 bases and J by 3 bases, and 11 bases separated the two germline ends. The germline V gene has CDR1 MDHEN and CDR2 SYDVKM. The CDR3 length is 14 residues. For the CDR3, the DNA is TGTGCCAGCAGTGAGAGGGCTAACTACAATGAGCAGTTCTTC. This sequence encodes CASSERANYNEQFF.

The chain recombines TRBV28 with TRBJ2-7, with a tentative D call TRBD2 (6 bases). In germline, CDR1 is MDHEN, CDR2 SYDVKM. This CDR3 comprises 12 residues. Trimming took off 8 bases at V and 10 bases at J, with 18 bases between the two ends. In nucleotides, the CDR3 is TGTGCCAGCGGGGGGACTCCAAGACAACAGTACTTC. This sequence encodes CASGGTPRQQYF.

The J gene is TRBJ2-1, the V gene TRBV19, with 8 nucleotides matching TRBD2. Looked up from germline, CDR1 is LNHDA and CDR2 is SQIVND (reference sequence). The CDR3 loop spans 13 amino acids. Trimming removed 3 bases from V and 7 bases from J; junction bases left unmatched: 2. CDR3 sequence: CASSIGTRNEQFF. The CDR3 DNA sequence: TGTGCCAGTAGTATCGGGACTAGGAATGAGCAGTTCTTC. Full variable domain (missing parts from reference TRBV19 and TRBJ2-1): DGGITQSPKYLFRKEGQNVTLSCEQNLNHDAMYWYRQDPGQGLRLIYYSQIVNDFQKGDIAEGYSVSREKKESFPLTVTSAQKNPTAFYLCASSIGTRNEQFFGPGTRLTVL.

The chain joins TRBV4-2 to TRBJ2-7; the match to TRBD1 covers 8 bases. The CDR3 extends over 17 amino acids. Trimming cost V 3 bases and J 2 bases; bases outside gene matches: 12. From germline, CDR1 is LGHNA and CDR2 YNFKEQ. The CDR3 protein is CASSQDAPLDRAYEQYF. The CDR3 DNA reads as TGTGCCAGCAGCCAGGATGCCCCCCTGGACAGGGCCTACGAGCAGTACTTC.

The table lists this clone with a count of one. The V and J genes are TRBV30 and TRBJ2-2; no definite D call. CDR1 GTSNPN and CDR2 SVGIG come from the germline V gene (reference sequence). The CDR3 contains 11 residues. Between the trimmed V and J ends, which lost 4 bases and 3 bases, there was a span of 3 bases. The CDR3 loop is CAWTDTGELFF. CDR3 bases: TGTGCCTGGACCGACACCGGGGAGCTGTTTTTT.

The V and J genes are TRBV5-8 and TRBJ2-6; no firm D call. Germline V gene sequence: CDR1 SGHTS, CDR2 YDEGEE. CDR3 length equals 14 residues. The V end was cut by 5 bases, the J end by 0 bases, with 6 bases between. The CDR3 loop is CASRAVSGANVLTF. CDR3 nucleotide sequence: TGTGCCAGCAGGGCCGTCTCTGGGGCCAACGTCCTGACTTTC.

The V gene is TRBV5-1, the J gene TRBJ2-2; D is perhaps TRBD2 (6 bases). Germline V CDR1 and CDR2: SGHRS, YFSETQ. V was trimmed by 0 bases and J by 4 bases, leaving 13 bases between them. The CDR3 extends over 16 amino acids. CDR3 DNA sequence: TGCGCCAGCAGCTTGGAGGGCGGGGCGGGCACCGGGGAGCTGTTTTTT. It codes for CASSLEGGAGTGELFF.

The chain is built from TRBV23-1 and TRBJ2-5; tentatively, D is TRBD2 (5 bases). TRBV23-1 is given ORF status, its function remaining uncertain. Trimming shortened V by 2 bases and J by 0 bases, and 16 bases separated the two germline ends. The CDR3 is 17 amino acids. CDR3 in DNA: TGCGCCAGCAGTCAAACCCGCGAGGAGGAGCACCAAGAGACCCAGTACTTC. This translates into CASSQTREEEHQETQYF.